This T cell receptor (beta chain) was obtained from a study of control samples from healthy donors and cancer patients. Sequenced by immunoSEQ multiplex PCR; TCRdb stores in-frame clones only, minus some. The sample holds 150,000 to 200,000 clones; under 96% are singletons and the top ten take just over 1%. V was trimmed by 0 bases and J by 1 base, leaving 9 bases between them. The CDR3 has 15 residues. Germline values: CDR1 LNHNV, CDR2 YYDKDF (reference sequence). V and J are TRBV15 and TRBJ1-1; D is unclear. This sequence originates from a woman in her twenties or thirties in good health. Source material: blood. The CDR3 DNA reads TGTGCCACCAGCAGAGAGTTTGCAGGGAACACTGAAGCTTTCTTT. It yields the protein CATSREFAGNTEAFF.